A selection of T cell receptor beta chains follows, all from one sample in a study of cytomegalovirus exposure and HLA in healthy donors. This table comes from immunoSEQ multiplex PCR, and its TCRdb copy is limited to in-frame clones, with some not included. The table has approximately 100,000 clones, 70% seen once; the top ten hold approximately 10%. Sequencing was performed on PBMCs. The source of these receptors is a man aged 35 to 55 in good health and CMV-seropositive. Both conserved end residues are trimmed from each CDR3. The D gene is left open where the match is weak.

V	D	J	CDR3
TRBV6-6	TRBD2	TRBJ2-1	ARRGGRAGVNEQF
TRBV2	-	TRBJ1-2	ASSATGYGYT
TRBV30	-	TRBJ1-5	AWSRGNQPQH
TRBV5-1	-	TRBJ2-3	ASSLASTGDTQY
TRBV4-1	TRBD1	TRBJ1-5	ASSPQGLDFGQPQH
TRBV2	-	TRBJ2-4	ASIYQSEAKNIQY
TRBV19	TRBD1	TRBJ2-4	ASRFQGASIQY
TRBV4-3	-	TRBJ2-1	ASSQELEVYNEQF
TRBV5-1	-	TRBJ2-1	ASSLAGAYNEQF
TRBV5-1	-	TRBJ2-5	ASSSQQETQY
TRBV9	-	TRBJ1-4	ASSVGYGTYEKLF
TRBV1	-	TRBJ2-3	TSSKPGLAWETDTQY
TRBV29-1	TRBD1	TRBJ1-1	SVERQGRTEAF
TRBV29-1	TRBD1	TRBJ1-3	SVGGTAGNTIY
TRBV18	TRBD1	TRBJ1-1	ASSPMAGGNTEAF
TRBV18	-	TRBJ1-4	ASSPQEDSVTGKLF
TRBV2	TRBD2	TRBJ2-5	ASSEARLAGGPRETQY
TRBV7-3	TRBD2	TRBJ2-7	ASSLPGTSGKKPYEQY
TRBV28	-	TRBJ2-1	ASSLFLRGYNEQF
TRBV27	TRBD1	TRBJ2-1	ASSSRTGWKAEQF
TRBV9	-	TRBJ1-4	ASSLRGGRGEKLF